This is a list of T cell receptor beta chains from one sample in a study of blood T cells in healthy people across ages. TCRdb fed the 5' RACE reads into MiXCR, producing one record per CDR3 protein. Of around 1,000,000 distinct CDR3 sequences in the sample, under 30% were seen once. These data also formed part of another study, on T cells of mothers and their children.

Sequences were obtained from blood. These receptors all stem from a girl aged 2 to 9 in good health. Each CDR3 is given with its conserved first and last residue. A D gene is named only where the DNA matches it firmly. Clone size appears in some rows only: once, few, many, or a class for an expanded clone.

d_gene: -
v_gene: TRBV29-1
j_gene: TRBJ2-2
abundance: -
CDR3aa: CSVGDITGELFF
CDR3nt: TGCAGCGTAGGGGACATCACCGGGGAGCTGTTTTTT

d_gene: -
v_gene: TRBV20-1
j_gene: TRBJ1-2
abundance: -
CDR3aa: CSARGPSTPNYGYTF
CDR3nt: TGCAGTGCTAGGGGGCCTTCGACACCCAACTATGGCTACACCTTC

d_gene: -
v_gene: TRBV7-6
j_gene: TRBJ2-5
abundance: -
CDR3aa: CASSDSSWETQYF
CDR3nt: TGTGCCAGCAGCGACTCGTCCTGGGAGACCCAGTACTTC

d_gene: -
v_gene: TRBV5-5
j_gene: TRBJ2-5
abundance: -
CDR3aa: CASSLQLWETQYF
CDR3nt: TGTGCCAGCAGCTTGCAACTGTGGGAGACCCAGTACTTC

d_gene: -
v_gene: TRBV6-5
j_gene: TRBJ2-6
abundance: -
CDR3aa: CASSYWRGLGANVLTF
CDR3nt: TGTGCCAGCAGTTACTGGAGGGGGCTCGGGGCCAACGTCCTGACTTTC

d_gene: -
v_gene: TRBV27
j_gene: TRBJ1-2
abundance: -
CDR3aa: CASSFGVVAGATYGYTF
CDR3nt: TGTGCCAGCAGTTTTGGAGTAGTAGCCGGGGCCACCTATGGCTACACCTTC

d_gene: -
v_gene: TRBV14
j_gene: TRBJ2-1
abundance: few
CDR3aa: CASSRLLESSNEQFF
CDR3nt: TGTGCCAGCAGCCGGTTACTAGAGTCCTCCAATGAGCAGTTCTTC

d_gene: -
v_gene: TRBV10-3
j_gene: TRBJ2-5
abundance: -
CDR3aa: CATRTAFQETQYF
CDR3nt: TGTGCCACCAGGACAGCCTTCCAAGAGACCCAGTACTTC

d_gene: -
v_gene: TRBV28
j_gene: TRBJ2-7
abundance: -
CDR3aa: CASSRGHRTYEQYF
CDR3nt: TGTGCCAGCTCCCGGGGACATCGTACCTACGAGCAGTACTTC

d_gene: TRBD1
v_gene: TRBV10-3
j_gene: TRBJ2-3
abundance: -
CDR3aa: CAISVGDRGTDTQYF
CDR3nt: TGTGCCATCAGTGTGGGGGACAGGGGGACAGATACGCAGTATTTT

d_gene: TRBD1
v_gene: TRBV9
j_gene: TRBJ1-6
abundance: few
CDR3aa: CASSVASEPGQGGSPLHF
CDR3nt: TGTGCCAGCAGCGTAGCCTCAGAACCGGGACAGGGCGGCTCACCCCTCCACTTT

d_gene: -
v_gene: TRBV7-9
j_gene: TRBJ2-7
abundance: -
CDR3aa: CASSGPGTPYEQYF
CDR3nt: TGTGCCAGCAGCGGACCCGGGACACCCTACGAGCAGTACTTC

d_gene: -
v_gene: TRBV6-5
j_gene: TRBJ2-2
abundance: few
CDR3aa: CASSFLAVNTGELFF
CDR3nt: TGTGCCAGCAGTTTCTTGGCGGTGAACACCGGGGAGCTGTTTTTT

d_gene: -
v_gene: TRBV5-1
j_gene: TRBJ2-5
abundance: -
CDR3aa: CASSLDTGGQETQYF
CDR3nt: TGCGCCAGCAGCTTGGACACCGGTGGACAAGAGACCCAGTACTTC

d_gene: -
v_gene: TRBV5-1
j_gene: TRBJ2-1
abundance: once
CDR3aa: CASSFTGTLPYNEQFF
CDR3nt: TGCGCCAGCAGCTTCACCGGGACGCTTCCATACAATGAGCAGTTCTTC

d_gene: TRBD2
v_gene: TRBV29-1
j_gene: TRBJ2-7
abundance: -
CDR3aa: CSVLLGSGSSYEQYF
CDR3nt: TGCAGCGTGCTTCTAGGTAGCGGGAGCTCCTACGAGCAGTACTTC

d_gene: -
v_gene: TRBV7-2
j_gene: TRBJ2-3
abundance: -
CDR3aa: CASSTFAYRTDTQYF
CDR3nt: TGTGCCAGCAGCACTTTCGCGTATCGCACAGATACGCAGTATTTT

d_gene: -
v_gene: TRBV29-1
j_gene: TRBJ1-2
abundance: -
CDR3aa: CSVPPTDQGYGYTF
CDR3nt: TGCAGCGTCCCCCCGACCGACCAAGGATATGGCTACACCTTC

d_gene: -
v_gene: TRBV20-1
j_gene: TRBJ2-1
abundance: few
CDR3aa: CSANVAAGYNEQFF
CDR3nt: TGCAGTGCGAACGTAGCGGCAGGTTACAATGAGCAGTTCTTC

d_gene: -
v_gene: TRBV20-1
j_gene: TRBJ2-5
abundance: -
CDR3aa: CSVSEGYQETQYF
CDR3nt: TGCAGTGTCAGCGAAGGGTACCAAGAGACCCAGTACTTC

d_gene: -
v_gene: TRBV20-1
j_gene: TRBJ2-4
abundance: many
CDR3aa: CSAREVGNIQYF
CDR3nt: TGCAGTGCTAGAGAGGTCGGAAACATTCAGTACTTC

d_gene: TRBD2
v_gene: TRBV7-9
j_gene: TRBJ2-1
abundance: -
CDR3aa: CASSFLTSPGEQFF
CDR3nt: TGTGCCAGCAGCTTTTTGACTAGCCCGGGGGAGCAGTTCTTC

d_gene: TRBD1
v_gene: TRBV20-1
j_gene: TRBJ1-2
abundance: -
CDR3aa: CSANGQGENYGYTF
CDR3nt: TGCAGTGCTAACGGACAGGGGGAGAACTATGGCTACACCTTC

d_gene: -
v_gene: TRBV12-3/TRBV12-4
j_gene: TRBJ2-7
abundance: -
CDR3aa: CASSPAGEQYF
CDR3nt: TGTGCCAGCAGTCCCGCCGGAGAGCAGTACTTC

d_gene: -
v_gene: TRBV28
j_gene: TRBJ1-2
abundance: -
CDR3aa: CASRGVGYTF
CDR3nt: TGTGCCAGCAGGGGAGTGGGCTACACCTTC

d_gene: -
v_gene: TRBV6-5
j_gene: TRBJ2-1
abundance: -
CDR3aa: CASGYSIFPDEQFF
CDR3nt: TGTGCCAGCGGTTACTCGATCTTTCCGGATGAGCAGTTCTTC

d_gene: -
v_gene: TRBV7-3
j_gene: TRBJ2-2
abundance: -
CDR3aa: CASSIGAPSDTGELFF
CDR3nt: TGTGCCAGCAGCATCGGGGCCCCTTCGGACACCGGGGAGCTGTTTTTT

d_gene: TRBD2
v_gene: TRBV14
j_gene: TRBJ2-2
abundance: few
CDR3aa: CASRNRLAAGVSGELFF
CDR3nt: TGTGCCAGCAGAAACCGACTAGCGGCCGGGGTATCAGGGGAGCTGTTTTTT

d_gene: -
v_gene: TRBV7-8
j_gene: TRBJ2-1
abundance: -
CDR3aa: CASSRAGGGGPYNEQFF
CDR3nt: TGTGCCAGCAGTCGAGCTGGGGGCGGGGGACCATACAATGAGCAGTTCTTC

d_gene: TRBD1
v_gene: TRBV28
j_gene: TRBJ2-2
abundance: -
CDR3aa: CASSGQGIGTGELFF
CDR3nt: TGTGCCAGCAGTGGACAGGGGATTGGCACCGGGGAGCTGTTTTTT

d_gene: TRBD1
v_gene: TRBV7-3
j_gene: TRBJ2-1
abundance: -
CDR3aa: CASSLARGLAYNEQFF
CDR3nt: TGTGCCAGCAGCTTAGCAAGGGGGCTTGCCTACAATGAGCAGTTCTTC

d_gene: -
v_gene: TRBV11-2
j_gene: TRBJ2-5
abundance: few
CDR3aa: CASSLTVGFQETQYF
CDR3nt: TGTGCCAGCAGCTTGACAGTGGGATTCCAAGAGACCCAGTACTTC

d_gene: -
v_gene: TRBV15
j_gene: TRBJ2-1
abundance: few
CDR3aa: CATRLNNEQFF
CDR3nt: TGTGCCACCAGGTTAAACAATGAGCAGTTCTTC

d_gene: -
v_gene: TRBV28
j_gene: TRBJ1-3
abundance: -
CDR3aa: CASSSYRGNTIYF
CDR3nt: TGTGCCAGCAGTTCATACAGGGGAAACACCATATATTTT

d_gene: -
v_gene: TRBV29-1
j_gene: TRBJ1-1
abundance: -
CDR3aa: CSVERRVNTEAFF
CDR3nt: TGCAGCGTTGAGAGGCGAGTGAACACTGAAGCTTTCTTT

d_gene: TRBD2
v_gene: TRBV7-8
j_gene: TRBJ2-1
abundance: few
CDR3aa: CASSLMSAGGPFF
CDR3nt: TGTGCCAGCAGCTTAATGAGCGCGGGGGGACCGTTCTTC

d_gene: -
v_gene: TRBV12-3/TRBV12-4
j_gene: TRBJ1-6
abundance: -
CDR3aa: CASTLNRLQSSYNSPLHF
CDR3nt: TGTGCCAGCACCTTAAACCGGTTACAGAGCTCCTATAATTCACCCCTCCACTTT